The source of this TCR beta chain is a study of shared clonotypes between healthy human individuals. Sequencing used immunoSEQ multiplex PCR; TCRdb keeps in-frame clones, though not all of them. The top ten clones hold approximately 0.4% of a sample with 1,500,000 or so clones, approximately 98.5% of them seen once. The CDR3 extends over 14 amino acids. Germline V lookup: CDR1 MNHEY, CDR2 SMNVEV (reference sequence). Germline trimming cut 7 bases from V and 3 bases from J; bases unmatched to any gene: 4. The sequence was collected from a man aged 25-45 years in good health. J is TRBJ2-3 and V is TRBV27; TRBD2 matches at 10 bases. The specimen was naive CD4+ T cells sorted from blood. Described subset: CD45RA+ positively selected. The CDR3 is CASISSGGTDTQYF. CDR3 nucleotide sequence: TGTGCCAGCATATCTAGCGGGGGAACAGATACGCAGTATTTT.